The present TCR beta chain was sequenced within a study of control samples from healthy donors and cancer patients. The germline V gene encodes CDR1 MNHEY and CDR2 SMNVEV (reference sequence). The CDR3 length is 14 residues. The germline V and J ends were trimmed by 10 bases and 2 bases, with 16 bases remaining between them. The method was immunoSEQ multiplex PCR; TCRdb's version includes in-frame clones alone and lacks a portion of them. In the table there are 85,000 to 90,000 clones, more than 75% of which are singletons. What was sequenced was blood. This sequence was found in a woman between 40 and 50 years old in good health. V is TRBV27 and J is TRBJ2-3; D is unclear. CDR3 sequence: CATSRAVTTDTQYF. The CDR3 DNA reads as TGTGCCACCAGCCGGGCAGTCACCACAGATACGCAGTATTTT.